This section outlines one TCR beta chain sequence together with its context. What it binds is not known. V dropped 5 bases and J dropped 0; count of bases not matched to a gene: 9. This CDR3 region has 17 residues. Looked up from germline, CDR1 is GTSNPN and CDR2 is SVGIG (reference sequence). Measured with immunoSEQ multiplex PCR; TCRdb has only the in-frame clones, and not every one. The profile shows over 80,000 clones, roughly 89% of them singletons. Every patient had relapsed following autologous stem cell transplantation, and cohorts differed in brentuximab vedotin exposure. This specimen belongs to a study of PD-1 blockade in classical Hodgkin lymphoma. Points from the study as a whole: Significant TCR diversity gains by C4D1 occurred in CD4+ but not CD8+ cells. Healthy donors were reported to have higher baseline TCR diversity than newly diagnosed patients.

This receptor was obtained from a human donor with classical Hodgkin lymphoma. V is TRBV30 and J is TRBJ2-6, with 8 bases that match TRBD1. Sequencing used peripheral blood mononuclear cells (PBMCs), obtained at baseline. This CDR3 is CAWGWTGPFSGANVLTF. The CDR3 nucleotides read TGTGCCTGGGGATGGACAGGGCCGTTCTCTGGGGCCAACGTCCTGACTTTC.